Each of the 17 T cell receptor beta chains below was sequenced from the same sample in a study of cytomegalovirus exposure and HLA in healthy donors. With 60 Vbeta and 13 Jbeta primers, the PCR was carried out. Measured with immunoSEQ multiplex PCR; TCRdb has only the in-frame clones, and not every one. The sample lists under 250,000 clones, approximately 83% occurring once. Sequenced: PBMCs. These receptors were collected from a boy aged 2 to 9 in good health and CMV-seronegative.

This chain joins TRBV12-5 and TRBJ2-1, with 9 bases identical to TRBD1. Germline V lookup: CDR1 LGHNT, CDR2 FRNRAP. The CDR3 consists of 16 residues. After removal of 0 bases from V and 4 bases from J, the junction contained 4 bases not matched to a gene. This chain's CDR3 is CASGLVLGQGYNEQFF. The CDR3 nucleotides are TGTGCTAGTGGTTTGGTACTCGGACAGGGGTACAATGAGCAGTTCTTC.

The V gene is TRBV30, the J gene TRBJ1-6; 7 bases line up with TRBD1. With V trimmed by 3 bases and J by 7 bases, 12 bases remained unmatched. The germline CDR1 and CDR2 sequences are GTSNPN and SVGIG (reference sequence). The CDR3 sequence is 16 residues long. For the CDR3, the DNA is TGTGCCTGGAGGAGAAAGGGGGCGAGAGGGAATTCACCCCTCCACTTT. Translation: CAWRRKGARGNSPLHF.

The V gene is TRBV5-4, the J gene TRBJ2-1; D perhaps matches TRBD1 (5 bases). With 3 bases removed from V and 5 bases from J, the gap between germline ends came to 9 bases. CDR3 length: 13 amino acids. CDR1 SGHNT and CDR2 YYREEE come from the germline V gene (reference sequence). The CDR3 region has the DNA TGTGCCAGCAGCTCCGTGGACAACAATGAGCAGTTCTTC. Translated: CASSSVDNNEQFF.

J is TRBJ1-2 and V is TRBV11-2; D is undetermined. V lost 1 base, J lost 4 bases, and 10 bases lay in between. This CDR3 comprises 14 residues. The V gene's germline CDR1 is SGHAT and CDR2 FQNNGV. The CDR3 sequence is CASSLVADIYGYTF. In nucleotides, the CDR3 is TGTGCCAGCAGCTTAGTCGCGGATATCTATGGCTACACCTTC.

The rearrangement uses TRBV5-4 and TRBJ2-3, with D maybe TRBD2 (5 bases). The CDR3 is made up of 15 amino acids. CDR1 SGHNT and CDR2 YYREEE come from the germline V gene (reference sequence). Between the trimmed V and J ends, which lost 0 bases and 1 base, there was a span of 9 bases. The DNA for the CDR3 is TGTGCCAGCAGCTTGGCCGGGAAGGGCACAGATACGCAGTATTTT. Its translation: CASSLAGKGTDTQYF.

The gene calls are TRBV19 and TRBJ1-2; 9 positions agree with TRBD1. Per germline, CDR1 LNHDA and CDR2 SQIVND (reference sequence). V was clipped by 10 bases and J by 4 bases; unmatched bases: 13. The CDR3 runs 15 residues. CDR3 residues: CATNSGTGLSYGYTF. For the CDR3, the DNA is TGTGCCACCAACTCCGGGACAGGGCTCAGCTATGGCTACACCTTC.

The CDR3 sequence is CASSWGRTTGRFLDTQYF. The CDR3, as DNA: TGTGCCAGCAGCTGGGGGCGGACGACAGGGAGGTTTCTAGATACGCAGTATTTT. The rearrangement joins TRBV5-4 to TRBJ2-3, with D perhaps TRBD1 (7 bases). V was clipped by 3 bases and J by 5 bases, with 25 bases between them. The germline gives CDR1 SGHNT, CDR2 YYREEE (reference sequence). This CDR3 contains 18 residues.

The V gene is TRBV5-1, the J gene TRBJ1-1; D possibly corresponds to TRBD1 (5 bases). In germline, CDR1 is SGHRS, CDR2 YFSETQ. CDR3 length equals 12 residues. The V gene lost 7 bases and the J gene lost 4 bases, with 11 bases spanning the gap. For the CDR3, the DNA is TGCGCCAGCCGCATCGGGGGCACTGAAGCTTTCTTT. Its protein is CASRIGGTEAFF. Supplemented by reference TRBV5-1 and TRBJ1-1, the full variable domain reads KAGVTQTPRYLIKTRGQQVTLSCSPISGHRSVSWYQQTPGQGLQFLFEYFSETQRNKGNFPGRFSGRQFSNSRSEMNVSTLELGDSALYLCASRIGGTEAFFGQGTRLTVV.

The chain joins TRBV7-9 to TRBJ2-1; TRBD2 might be the D (5 bases). V lost 3 bases and J 7 bases, leaving 13 bases between the germline ends. The length of the CDR3 is 14 residues. Germline CDR1 and CDR2: SEHNR and FQNEAQ (reference sequence). CDR3 region: CASSFRGSKNEQFF. The CDR3 DNA follows: TGTGCCAGCAGCTTCAGAGGGAGTAAGAATGAGCAGTTCTTC.

The chain is built from TRBV14 and TRBJ2-2, with a possible D match to TRBD2 (5 bases). With 5 bases removed from V and 3 bases from J, the gap between germline ends came to 13 bases. The CDR3 has 15 amino acids. Germline V gene lookup returns CDR1 SGHDN and CDR2 FVKESK. The CDR3 DNA follows: TGTGCCAGCAGCTCTCTAGCCTCCTACACCGGGGAGCTGTTTTTT. Translated: CASSSLASYTGELFF.

V and J are TRBV5-6 and TRBJ2-5; D uncertain. Germline values: CDR1 SGHDT, CDR2 YYEEEE. Trimming pared 4 bases from V and 2 bases from J, leaving 15 bases between. The CDR3 is 15 amino acids. The CDR3 loop is CASSPRRLLQETQYF. The DNA of the CDR3 is TGTGCCAGCAGCCCCCGTAGACTGTTACAAGAGACCCAGTACTTC.

The CDR3 spells CASSSGQRGYGYTF. CDR3 DNA sequence: TGTGCCAGCAGCTCGGGACAAAGGGGCTATGGCTACACCTTC. This chain joins TRBV27 and TRBJ1-2, with TRBD1 as a possible D gene (6 bases). Germline CDR1 MNHEY, CDR2 SMNVEV (reference sequence). V lost 6 bases, J lost 4 bases, and 15 bases lay in between. This CDR3 has 14 amino acids.

The rearrangement joins TRBV5-8 to TRBJ2-1, with 11 bases that match TRBD2. CDR1 is SGHTS, CDR2 YDEGEE, per germline. V was pared by 4 bases and J by 4 bases, with 4 bases of the junction left unmatched. This CDR3 is built from 15 residues. The CDR3 nucleotides are TGTGCCAGCAGCCTGGGACTAGCGGTTTACAATGAGCAGTTCTTC. Amino acid sequence: CASSLGLAVYNEQFF.

As regards this clone: Germline is not matched at one junction end, which may reflect a read error. V is TRBV10-3 and J is TRBJ2-7; possibly TRBD2 for D (5 bases). Germline loops: CDR1 ENHRY, CDR2 SYGVKD. The CDR3 has 14 residues. This CDR3 is CAISEDSVLDEQCF. For the CDR3, the DNA is TGTGCCATCAGTGAAGATAGCGTCCTGGACGAGCAGTGCTTC.

This sequence joins TRBV6-5 and TRBJ2-5, with 9 bases that match TRBD1. Germline trimming cut 4 bases from V and 1 base from J; bases unmatched to any gene: 4. Germline values: CDR1 MNHEY, CDR2 SVGAGI. The CDR3 totals 15 residues. The CDR3 is CASSSATGGQETQYF. CDR3 in DNA: TGTGCCAGCAGTTCCGCGACAGGGGGCCAAGAGACCCAGTACTTC.

This clone was picked up one time. Here the CDR3 reads CASSLTPDTYYGYTF. CDR3 bases: TGTGCCAGTAGTCTCACCCCGGACACGTACTATGGCTACACCTTC. V gene TRBV19 combines with J gene TRBJ1-2; a possible D gene is TRBD1 (5 bases). The V gene lost 5 bases and the J gene lost 3 bases, with 16 bases spanning the gap. The germline CDR1 and CDR2 sequences are LNHDA and SQIVND (reference sequence). This CDR3 contains 15 residues.

A word on this clone: A read error may account for a junction end that differs from germline. This chain uses TRBV5-1 with TRBJ2-3, with 10 nucleotides matching TRBD1. Germline-derived CDR1 and CDR2 are SGHRS and YFSETQ. CDR3 length equals 13 residues. The CDR3 loop is CASSLARRDRGRF. The DNA for the CDR3 is TGCGCCAGCAGCTTGGCCCGCCGGGACAGGGGCCGTTTT.